The 2 T cell receptor beta chains reported below all come from one sample, sequenced in a study of shared clonotypes between healthy human individuals. Clones were read by immunoSEQ multiplex PCR, and TCRdb kept only the in-frame ones, dropping some. Among about 960,000 clones, around 80% were seen once, and the ten largest hold about 1.5%. Sequenced: memory CD4+ T cells sorted from blood. Subset noted: CD45RA-negative fraction. Every receptor here comes from a man aged 18 to 30 in good health.

This clone was observed a single time. CDR3 DNA: TGTGCCAGCAGCTTAGACTTCGGGACTGAAGCTTTCTTT. It yields the protein CASSLDFGTEAFF. J is TRBJ1-1 and V is TRBV7-2; D not resolved. The V gene lost 1 base and the J gene lost 5 bases, with 8 bases spanning the gap. Germline CDR1 reads SGHTA; CDR2 reads FQGNSA. This CDR3 has 13 residues.

In DNA form, the CDR3 reads TGTGCCAGCGGACTAGCGGGGTTGGAGACCCAGTACTTC. It is translated as CASGLAGLETQYF. This chain uses TRBV6-5 with TRBJ2-5, with 12 bases lining up with TRBD2. CDR1 and CDR2 from the germline V gene are MNHEY and SVGAGI. The V gene end was trimmed by 8 bases and the J gene end by 5 bases; junction bases not matched to a gene: 3. The CDR3 runs to 13 residues.